This T cell receptor beta chain is from a study of OX40 agonist ivuxolimab in advanced cancers. This clone was counted only a few times. Produced via immunoSEQ multiplex PCR; TCRdb's table is partial and in-frame only. The sample carries 40,000 to 50,000 clones, 88% recorded once. Unmatched junction bases numbered 4, after V lost 4 bases and J lost 2 bases. The CDR3 runs to 14 residues. The germline gives CDR1 LNHDA, CDR2 SQIVND (reference sequence). The clonotype originates from an adult with an advanced solid tumor such as melanoma, head and neck, liver or kidney cancer. Sequencing was performed on CD4+ or CD8+ T cells sorted from blood, taken in a trial of the OX40 agonist ivuxolimab. The chain links TRBV19 to TRBJ1-2; 7 bases are a match to TRBD1. The chain's CDR3 is CASSNDRENYGYTF. CDR3 DNA: TGTGCCAGTAGTAATGACAGGGAGAACTATGGCTACACCTTC.